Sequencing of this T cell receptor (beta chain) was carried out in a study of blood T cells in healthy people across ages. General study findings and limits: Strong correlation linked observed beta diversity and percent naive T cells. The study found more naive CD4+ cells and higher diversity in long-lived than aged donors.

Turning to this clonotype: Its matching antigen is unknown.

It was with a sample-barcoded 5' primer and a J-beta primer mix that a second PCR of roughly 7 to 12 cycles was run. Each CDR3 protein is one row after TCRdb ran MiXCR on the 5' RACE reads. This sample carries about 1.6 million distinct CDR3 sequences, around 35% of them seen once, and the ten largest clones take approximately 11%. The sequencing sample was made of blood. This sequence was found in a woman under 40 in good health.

In DNA, the CDR3 is TGTGCCAGCAGTTACGGGGCGCGGGATCAGCCCCAGCATTTT. Translation: CASSYGARDQPQHF. The V gene is TRBV6-5, the J gene TRBJ1-5; TRBD1 is a possible D gene (5 bases). In germline, CDR1 is MNHEY, CDR2 SVGAGI. The CDR3 is 14 amino acids. Trimming stripped 2 bases from V and 5 bases from J, with 10 bases between.